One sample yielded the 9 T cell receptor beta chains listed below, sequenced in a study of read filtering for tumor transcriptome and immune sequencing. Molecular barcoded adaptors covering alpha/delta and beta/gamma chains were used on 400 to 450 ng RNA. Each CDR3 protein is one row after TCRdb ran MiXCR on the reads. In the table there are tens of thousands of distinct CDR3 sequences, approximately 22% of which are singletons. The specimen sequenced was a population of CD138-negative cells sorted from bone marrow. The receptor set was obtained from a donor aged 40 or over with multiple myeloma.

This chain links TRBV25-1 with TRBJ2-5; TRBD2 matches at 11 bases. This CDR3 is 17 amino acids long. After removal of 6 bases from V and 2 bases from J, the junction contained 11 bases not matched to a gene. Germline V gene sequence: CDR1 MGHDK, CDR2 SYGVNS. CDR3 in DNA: TGTGCCAGCAGGGGCTATCCGGGACTAGCGGAGCAAGAGACCCAGTACTTC. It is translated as CASRGYPGLAEQETQYF.

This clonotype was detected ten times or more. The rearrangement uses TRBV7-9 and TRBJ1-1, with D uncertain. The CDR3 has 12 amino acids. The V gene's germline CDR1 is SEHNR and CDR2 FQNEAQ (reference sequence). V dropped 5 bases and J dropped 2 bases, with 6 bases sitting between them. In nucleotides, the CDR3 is TGTGCCAGCAGCCAAGTAAACACTGAAGCTTTCTTT. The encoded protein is CASSQVNTEAFF. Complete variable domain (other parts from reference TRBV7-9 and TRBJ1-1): DTGVSQNPRHKITKRGQNVTFRCDPISEHNRLYWYRQTLGQGPEFLTYFQNEAQLEKSRLLSDRFSAERPKGSFSTLEIQRTEQGDSAMYLCASSQVNTEAFFGQGTRLTVV.

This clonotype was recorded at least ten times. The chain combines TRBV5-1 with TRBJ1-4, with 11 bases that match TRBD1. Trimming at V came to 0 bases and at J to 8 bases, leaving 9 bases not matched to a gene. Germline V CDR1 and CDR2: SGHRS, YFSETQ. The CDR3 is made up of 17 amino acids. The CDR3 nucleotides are TGCGCCAGCAGCTTGGCCAGGACAGGGGGCGGAGGCGAAAAACTGTTTTTT. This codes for CASSLARTGGGGEKLFF.

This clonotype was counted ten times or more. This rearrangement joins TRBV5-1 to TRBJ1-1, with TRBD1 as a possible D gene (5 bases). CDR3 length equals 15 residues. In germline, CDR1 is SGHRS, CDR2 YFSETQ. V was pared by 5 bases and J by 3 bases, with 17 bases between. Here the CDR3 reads CASRRIMRGDTEAFF. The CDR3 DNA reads TGCGCCAGCAGGAGGATTATGAGAGGGGACACTGAAGCTTTCTTT.

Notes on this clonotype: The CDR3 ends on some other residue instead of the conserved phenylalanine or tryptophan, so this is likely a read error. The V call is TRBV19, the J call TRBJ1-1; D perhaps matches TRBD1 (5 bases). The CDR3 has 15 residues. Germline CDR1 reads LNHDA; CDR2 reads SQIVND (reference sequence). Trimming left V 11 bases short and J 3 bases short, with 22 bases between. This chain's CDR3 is CARKEKGNRDTEAFL. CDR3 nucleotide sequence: TGTGCCCGTAAAGAGAAGGGGAATCGGGACACTGAAGCTTTCCTT.

The CDR3 DNA reads as TGCGCCAGCAGCCAAAATTTGGGGCAGGGGATCTATAATGAGCAGTTCTTC. Its translation: CASSQNLGQGIYNEQFF. This chain connects TRBV4-1 to TRBJ2-1, with TRBD1 as a possible D gene (6 bases). Looked up from germline, CDR1 is MGHRA and CDR2 is YSYEKL. The CDR3 has 17 amino acids. Trimming stripped 2 bases from V and 7 bases from J, with 21 bases between.

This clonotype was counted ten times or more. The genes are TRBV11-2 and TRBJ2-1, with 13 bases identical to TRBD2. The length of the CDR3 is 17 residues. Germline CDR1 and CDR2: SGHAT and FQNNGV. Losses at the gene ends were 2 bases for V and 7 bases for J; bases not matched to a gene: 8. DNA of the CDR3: TGTGCCAGCAGCTTACAGATAAGGACTAGCGGGAGAAATGAGCAGTTCTTC. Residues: CASSLQIRTSGRNEQFF. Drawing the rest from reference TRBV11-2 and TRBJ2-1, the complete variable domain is EAGVAQSPRYKIIEKRQSVAFWCNPISGHATLYWYQQILGQGPKLLIQFQNNGVVDDSQLPKDRFSAERLKGVDSTLKIQPAKLEDSAVYLCASSLQIRTSGRNEQFFGPGTRLTVL.

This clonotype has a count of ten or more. The CDR3 coding sequence is TGTGCCAGCAGTCCAGGACAGTACAATGAGCAGTTCTTC. It translates to CASSPGQYNEQFF. The chain is built from TRBV6-6 and TRBJ2-1; tentatively, D is TRBD1 (6 bases). The CDR3 covers 13 residues. Trimming took off 5 bases at V and 4 bases at J, with 9 bases between the two ends. From germline, CDR1 is MNHNY and CDR2 SVGAGI (reference sequence).

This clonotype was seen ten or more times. CDR3 DNA sequence: TGTGCCAGCAGCGTCGGGATCACAGATACGCAGTATTTT. This sequence encodes CASSVGITDTQYF. The chain links TRBV6-1 to TRBJ2-3; D possibly corresponds to TRBD2 (5 bases). This CDR3 spans 13 amino acids. The germline V gene has CDR1 MNHNS and CDR2 SASEGT. V lost 6 bases and J lost 2, with 9 bases in between.